This TCR beta chain was observed in a study of OX40 agonist ivuxolimab in advanced cancers. Sequenced by immunoSEQ multiplex PCR; TCRdb stores in-frame clones only, minus some. The top ten clones hold 0.25% to 0.3% of a sample with under 140,000 clones, approximately 89% of them seen once. The clonotype comes from an adult with an advanced solid tumor such as melanoma, head and neck, liver or kidney cancer. The sample in question was CD4+ or CD8+ T cells sorted from blood, obtained in a trial of the OX40 agonist ivuxolimab.

CDR3 DNA sequence: TGTGCCAGCTCACCAGCGGACAGGGATGCCTATGGCTACACCTTC. Its protein product is CASSPADRDAYGYTF. The chain is built from TRBV18 and TRBJ1-2; 8 nucleotides match TRBD1. This CDR3 comprises 15 residues. Germline assignment: CDR1 KGHSH and CDR2 LQKENI. Unmatched junction bases numbered 6, after V lost 2 bases and J lost 4 bases.